Each of the 4 T cell receptor beta chains below was sequenced from the same sample in a study of cytomegalovirus exposure and HLA in healthy donors. It was with 60 Vbeta and 13 Jbeta primers that the PCR ran. This table comes from immunoSEQ multiplex PCR, and its TCRdb copy is limited to in-frame clones, with some not included. The sample yields 100,000 or so clones, 74% seen once. Input material: PBMCs. These receptor sequences come from a man aged 50-59 years in good health and CMV-seropositive.

The chain is built from TRBV21-1 and TRBJ2-7; TRBD1 is the table's D call and was not checked against the DNA. TRBV21-1 is designated a pseudogene. The CDR3 covers 18 residues. The CDR3 protein is CASSKYDRGPPRSYEQYF. As DNA, the CDR3 is TGTGCCAGCAGCAAATATGACAGGGGGCCCCCAAGATCCTACGAGCAGTACTTC.

The chain employs TRBV11-3 and TRBJ2-1; 7 bases are shared with TRBD2. The trim removed 2 bases at V and 9 bases at J, leaving 1 base unmatched. Germline V gene data show CDR1 as SGHNT and CDR2 as YENEEA. The CDR3 sequence is 12 residues long. CDR3 residues: CASSLTGGEQFF. DNA of the CDR3: TGTGCCAGCAGCTTAACGGGGGGTGAGCAGTTCTTC.

A single count supports this clone. The genes are TRBV5-6 and TRBJ2-3; D is perhaps TRBD1 (5 bases). The CDR3 totals 16 residues. Germline assignment: CDR1 SGHDT and CDR2 YYEEEE. Trimming removed 1 base at V and 0 bases at J, with 12 bases between. The CDR3 nucleotides read TGTGCCAGCAGCTTGAGGGGATCGGCTAGCACAGATACGCAGTATTTT. This encodes CASSLRGSASTDTQYF.

The V and J genes are TRBV6-6 and TRBJ1-1; D gene uncertain. V lost 3 bases and J 9 bases, leaving 14 bases between the germline ends. CDR3 size: 13 residues. Germline V gene sequence: CDR1 MNHNY, CDR2 SVGAGI (reference sequence). The CDR3 is CASSYGQSGQAFF. The CDR3 region has the DNA TGTGCCAGCAGTTATGGGCAGAGTGGGCAAGCTTTCTTT.